Listed here is a single T cell receptor (beta chain). Its antigen is not known. These data originate in a study of T cells in narcolepsy. About the study: Enrolled donors included narcolepsy type 1 or type 2 patients and healthy controls.

Sequenced by immunoSEQ multiplex PCR; TCRdb stores in-frame clones only, minus some. The sample lists roughly 35,000 clones, 65% to 85% occurring once. V was clipped by 1 base and J by 4 bases; unmatched bases: 0. The CDR3 sequence is 14 residues long. Germline CDR1 LNHDA, CDR2 SQIVND (reference sequence). Whole-study results and caveats: Reportedly, autoreactive clonotypes were serially detected in patients' blood but not controls'. Some memory CD4+ repertoires had no autoreactive clone sequences.

This clonotype was obtained from a human donor in good health. Material for sequencing was memory (CD45RA-) CD4+ T cells from blood. The rearrangement joins TRBV19 to TRBJ1-1, with TRBD1 identical over 10 bases. The CDR3 is CASSIGTGGTEAFF. The CDR3 DNA reads as TGTGCCAGTAGTATAGGGACAGGGGGCACTGAAGCTTTCTTT.